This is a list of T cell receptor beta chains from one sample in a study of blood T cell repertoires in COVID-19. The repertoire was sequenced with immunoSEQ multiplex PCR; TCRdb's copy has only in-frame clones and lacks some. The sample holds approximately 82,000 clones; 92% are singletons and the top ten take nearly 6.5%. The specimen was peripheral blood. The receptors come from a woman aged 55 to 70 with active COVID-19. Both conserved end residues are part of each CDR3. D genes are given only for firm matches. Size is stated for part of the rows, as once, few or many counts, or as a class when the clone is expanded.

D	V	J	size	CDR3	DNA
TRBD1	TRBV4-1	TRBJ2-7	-	CASSQEAGTEFYEQYF	TGCGCCAGCAGCCAAGAGGCAGGGACAGAATTCTACGAGCAGTACTTC
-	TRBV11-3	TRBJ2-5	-	CASSLRSRSALQETQYF	TGTGCCAGCAGCTTAAGGTCCAGGTCAGCTCTCCAAGAGACCCAGTACTTC
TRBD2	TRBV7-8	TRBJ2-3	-	CASSLRLAGPTDTQYF	TGTGCCAGCAGCTTACGGCTAGCGGGACCCACAGATACGCAGTATTTT
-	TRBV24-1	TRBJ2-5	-	CATSDLYQGSEETQYF	TGTGCCACCAGTGATTTGTATCAGGGGTCGGAAGAGACCCAGTACTTC
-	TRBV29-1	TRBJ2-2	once	CSVAPYTGELFF	TGCAGCGTTGCCCCGTACACCGGGGAGCTGTTTTTT
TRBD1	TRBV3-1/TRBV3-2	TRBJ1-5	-	CASSLTGGMNQPQHF	TGTGCCAGCAGTTTGACAGGGGGTATGAATCAGCCCCAGCATTTT
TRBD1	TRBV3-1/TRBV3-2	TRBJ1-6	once	CASSPETGGNNSPLHF	TGTGCCAGCAGCCCTGAGACAGGGGGAAATAATTCACCCCTCCACTTT
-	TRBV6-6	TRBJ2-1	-	CASRDNNEQFF	TGTGCCAGCCGGGACAACAATGAGCAGTTCTTC
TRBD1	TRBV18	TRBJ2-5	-	CASSPRDSQETQYF	TGTGCCAGCTCACCACGGGACAGTCAAGAGACCCAGTACTTC
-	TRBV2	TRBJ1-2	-	CASRGQGRNYGYTF	TGTGCCAGCAGGGGGCAGGGGAGAAACTATGGCTACACCTTC
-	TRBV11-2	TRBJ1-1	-	CASSLALAGGPEAFF	TGTGCCAGCAGCTTAGCCCTCGCGGGGGGACCTGAAGCTTTCTTT
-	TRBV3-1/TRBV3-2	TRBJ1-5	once	CASSQGSNQPQHF	TGTGCCAGCAGCCAAGGGAGTAATCAGCCCCAGCATTTT
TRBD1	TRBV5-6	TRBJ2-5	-	CASIGQGRETQYF	TGTGCCAGCATCGGACAGGGCCGAGAGACCCAGTACTTC
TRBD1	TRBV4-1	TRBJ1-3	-	CASSQVGTAGNTIYF	TGCGCCAGCAGCCAAGTTGGGACAGCTGGAAACACCATATATTTT
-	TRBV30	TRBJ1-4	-	CAWSEGYSTNEKLFF	TGTGCCTGGAGTGAAGGCTATAGCACTAATGAAAAACTGTTTTTT
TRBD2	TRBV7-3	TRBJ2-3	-	CASSPGLVSDTQYF	TGTGCCAGCAGCCCAGGACTAGTTTCAGATACGCAGTATTTT
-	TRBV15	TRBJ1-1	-	CATSRDSVNTEAFF	TGTGCCACCAGCAGAGATTCGGTAAACACTGAAGCTTTCTTT
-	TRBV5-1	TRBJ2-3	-	CASSSRTSTDTQYF	TGCGCCAGCAGCTCGAGAACGAGCACAGATACGCAGTATTTT
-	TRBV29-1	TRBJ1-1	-	CSVESAMNTEAFF	TGCAGCGTTGAATCCGCTATGAACACTGAAGCTTTCTTT
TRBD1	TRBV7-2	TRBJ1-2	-	CASSKTGGYTYGYTF	TGTGCCAGCAGCAAAACAGGGGGCTACACCTATGGCTACACCTTC
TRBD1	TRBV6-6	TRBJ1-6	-	CASRPTGDSYNSPLHF	TGTGCCAGCAGACCCACAGGGGACTCCTATAATTCACCCCTCCACTTT
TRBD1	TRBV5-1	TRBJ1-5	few	CASSPGTGGSNQPQHF	TGCGCCAGCAGCCCTGGGACAGGGGGGAGCAATCAGCCCCAGCATTTT
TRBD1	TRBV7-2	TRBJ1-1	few	CASSLQGVNTEAFF	TGTGCCAGCAGCTTACAGGGGGTGAACACTGAAGCTTTCTTT
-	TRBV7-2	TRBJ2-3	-	CASRMGQIGTDTQYF	TGTGCCAGCAGGATGGGGCAGATCGGCACAGATACGCAGTATTTT
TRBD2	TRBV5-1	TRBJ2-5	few	CASSLNPRTSGYQETQYF	TGCGCCAGCAGCTTGAATCCGCGGACTAGCGGGTACCAAGAGACCCAGTACTTC
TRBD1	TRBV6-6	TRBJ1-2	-	CASSSGQGYGYTF	TGTGCCAGCAGCTCGGGACAGGGTTATGGCTACACCTTC
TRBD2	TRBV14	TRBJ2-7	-	CASSHRLAGVREQYF	TGTGCCAGCAGCCACAGACTAGCTGGGGTTCGCGAGCAGTACTTC
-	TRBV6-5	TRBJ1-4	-	CASRVRQAQEKLFF	TGTGCCAGCAGAGTCCGACAGGCCCAGGAAAAACTGTTTTTT
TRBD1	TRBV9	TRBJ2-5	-	CASSVATGGTQYF	TGTGCCAGCAGCGTAGCGACAGGGGGGACCCAGTACTTC
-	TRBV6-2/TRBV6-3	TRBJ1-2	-	CASSYSGTIYGYTF	TGTGCCAGCAGTTACTCCGGGACAATCTATGGCTACACCTTC
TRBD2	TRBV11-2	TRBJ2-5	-	CASSLGLAGGLGETQYF	TGTGCCAGCAGCTTAGGGCTAGCGGGGGGGCTGGGGGAGACCCAGTACTTC
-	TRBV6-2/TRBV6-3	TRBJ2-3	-	CASSYSTRRRADTQYF	TGTGCCAGCAGTTACTCGACGAGACGGAGGGCGGATACGCAGTATTTT
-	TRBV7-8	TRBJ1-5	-	CASSPRGREDNQPQHF	TGTGCCAGCAGCCCCCGGGGAAGGGAGGACAATCAGCCCCAGCATTTT
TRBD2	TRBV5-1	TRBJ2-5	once	CASSPEPAGEEETQYF	TGCGCCAGCAGCCCGGAGCCAGCGGGAGAGGAGGAGACCCAGTACTTC
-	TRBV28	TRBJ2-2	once	CASSLPGILHSGELFF	TGTGCCAGCAGTTTACCCGGGATTTTGCACTCCGGGGAGCTGTTTTTT
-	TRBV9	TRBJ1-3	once	CASSPRGGSGNTIYF	TGTGCCAGCAGCCCCCGGGGGGGCTCTGGAAACACCATATATTTT
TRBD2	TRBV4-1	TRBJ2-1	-	CASSQEGTSGSAEQFF	TGCGCCAGCAGCCAAGAGGGGACTAGCGGGTCGGCTGAGCAGTTCTTC
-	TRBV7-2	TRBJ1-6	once	CASSLKQDNSPLHF	TGTGCCAGCAGCTTAAAACAGGATAATTCACCCCTCCACTTT
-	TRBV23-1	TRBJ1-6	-	CASSARRGARNSPLHF	TGCGCCAGCAGTGCCAGGCGGGGGGCGCGAAATTCACCCCTCCACTTT
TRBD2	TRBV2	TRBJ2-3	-	CASRATGLASADTQYF	TGTGCCAGCAGGGCAACGGGACTAGCGAGCGCAGATACGCAGTATTTT
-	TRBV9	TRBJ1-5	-	CASSRGADQPQHF	TGTGCCAGCAGTCGAGGTGCTGATCAGCCCCAGCATTTT
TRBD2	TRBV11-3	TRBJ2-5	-	CASTTSGSFLQETQYF	TGTGCCAGCACCACTAGCGGGAGCTTTCTCCAAGAGACCCAGTACTTC
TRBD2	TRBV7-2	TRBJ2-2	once	CASSPRGRVGTGELFF	TGTGCCAGCAGCCCTCGGGGGAGGGTGGGGACCGGGGAGCTGTTTTTT
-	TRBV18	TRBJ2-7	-	CASSPSGGYEQYF	TGTGCCAGCTCACCATCTGGAGGGTACGAGCAGTACTTC
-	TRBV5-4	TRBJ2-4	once	CASSSLSGAKNIQYF	TGTGCCAGCAGCTCCCTTTCGGGGGCCAAAAACATTCAGTACTTC
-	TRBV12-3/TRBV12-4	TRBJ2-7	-	CASSFPRAEQYF	TGTGCCAGCAGTTTTCCGAGGGCCGAGCAGTACTTC
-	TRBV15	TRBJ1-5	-	CATSSVGRNQPQHF	TGTGCCACCAGCAGCGTTGGGAGGAATCAGCCCCAGCATTTT
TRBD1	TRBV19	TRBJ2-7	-	CASSMGQGYYEQYF	TGTGCCAGTAGTATGGGACAGGGGTACTACGAGCAGTACTTC
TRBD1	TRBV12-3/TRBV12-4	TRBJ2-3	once	CASRETGADTQYF	TGTGCCAGCAGGGAGACAGGGGCAGATACGCAGTATTTT
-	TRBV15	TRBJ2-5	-	CATSRDQRGGETQYF	TGTGCCACCAGCAGAGATCAGAGGGGAGGAGAGACCCAGTACTTC
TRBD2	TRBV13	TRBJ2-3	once	CASSGERGTLDTQYF	TGTGCCAGCAGCGGGGAGCGGGGCACACTGGATACGCAGTATTTT
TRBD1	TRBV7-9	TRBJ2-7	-	CASTPGQDPYEQYF	TGTGCCAGCACCCCCGGACAGGACCCCTACGAGCAGTACTTC
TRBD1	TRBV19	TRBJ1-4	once	CASSPSGGTNEKLFF	TGTGCCAGTAGTCCCTCAGGGGGCACTAATGAAAAACTGTTTTTT
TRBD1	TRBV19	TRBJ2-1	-	CASSPGTERSLPYNEQFF	TGTGCCAGTAGCCCCGGGACAGAACGTTCTTTACCCTACAATGAGCAGTTCTTC